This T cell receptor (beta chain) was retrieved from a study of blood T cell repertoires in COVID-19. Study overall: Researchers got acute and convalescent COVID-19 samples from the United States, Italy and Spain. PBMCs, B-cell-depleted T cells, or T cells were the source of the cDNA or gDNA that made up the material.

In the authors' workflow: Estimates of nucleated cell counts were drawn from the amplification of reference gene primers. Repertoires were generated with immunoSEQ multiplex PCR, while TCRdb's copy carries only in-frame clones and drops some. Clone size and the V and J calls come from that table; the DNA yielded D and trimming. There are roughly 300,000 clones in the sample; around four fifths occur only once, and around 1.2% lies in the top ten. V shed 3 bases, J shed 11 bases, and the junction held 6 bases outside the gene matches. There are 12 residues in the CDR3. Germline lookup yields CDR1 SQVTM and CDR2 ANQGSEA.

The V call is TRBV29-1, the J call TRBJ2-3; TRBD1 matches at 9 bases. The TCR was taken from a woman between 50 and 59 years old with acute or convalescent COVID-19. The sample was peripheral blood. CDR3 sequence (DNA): TGCAGCGTTGAGTCCGGGACAGGGTTGCAGTATTTT. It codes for CSVESGTGLQYF.